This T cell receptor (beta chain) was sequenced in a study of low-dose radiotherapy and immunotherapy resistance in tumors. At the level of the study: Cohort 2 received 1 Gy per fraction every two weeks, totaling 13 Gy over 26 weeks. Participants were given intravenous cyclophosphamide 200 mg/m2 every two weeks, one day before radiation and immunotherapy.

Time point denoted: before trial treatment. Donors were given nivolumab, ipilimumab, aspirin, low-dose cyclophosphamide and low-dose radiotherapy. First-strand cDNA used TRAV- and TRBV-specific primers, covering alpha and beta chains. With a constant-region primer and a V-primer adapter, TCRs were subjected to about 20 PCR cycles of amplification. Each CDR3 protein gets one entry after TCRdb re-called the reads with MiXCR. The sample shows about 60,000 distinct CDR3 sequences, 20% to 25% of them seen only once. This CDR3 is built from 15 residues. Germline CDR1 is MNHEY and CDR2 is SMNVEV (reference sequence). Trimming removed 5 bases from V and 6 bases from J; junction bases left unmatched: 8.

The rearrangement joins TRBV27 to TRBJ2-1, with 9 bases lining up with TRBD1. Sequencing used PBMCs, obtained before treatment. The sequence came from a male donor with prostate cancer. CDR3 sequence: CASSPGQGDSNEQFF. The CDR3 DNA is TGTGCCAGCAGTCCGGGACAGGGAGATTCCAATGAGCAGTTCTTC.